These T cell receptor beta chains were read from a single sample in a study of blood T cell repertoires in COVID-19. The data were produced by immunoSEQ multiplex PCR, yet TCRdb's version contains in-frame clones alone and is incomplete. Of 200,000 or so clones in the sample, 86% were seen once. The sample comprised peripheral blood. The receptors were sampled from a woman aged 45 to 65 with acute or convalescent COVID-19. The CDR3 runs from the conserved cysteine through the conserved F or W. D genes are given only for firm matches. The size field is filled for only some rows; it gives once, few, many or a size class.

abundance,d_gene,len,v_gene,j_gene,CDR3aa,CDR3nt
few,-,13,TRBV6-2/TRBV6-3,TRBJ2-2,CASNPGVTGELFF,TGTGCCAGCAACCCAGGGGTAACCGGGGAGCTGTTTTTT
-,TRBD2,18,TRBV9,TRBJ2-3,CASSVAPGSAGGTDTQYF,TGTGCCAGCAGCGTAGCCCCGGGATCGGCGGGAGGGACAGATACGCAGTATTTT
-,TRBD2,15,TRBV7-2,TRBJ2-1,CASRKRTSANNEQFF,TGTGCCAGCAGGAAGAGGACTAGCGCCAACAATGAGCAGTTCTTC
-,TRBD1,18,TRBV27,TRBJ1-5,CASSLSGDAGGADQPQHF,TGTGCCAGCAGTTTATCGGGTGATGCAGGGGGCGCGGATCAGCCCCAGCATTTT
-,-,18,TRBV7-9,TRBJ2-5,CASSSRWIGGSGQETQYF,TGTGCCAGCAGCTCCCGGTGGATTGGAGGTAGCGGCCAAGAGACCCAGTACTTC
-,TRBD2,16,TRBV9,TRBJ2-1,CASSIGGGRGMSEQFF,TGTGCCAGCAGCATCGGCGGGGGGCGGGGGATGAGTGAGCAGTTCTTC
once,TRBD1,14,TRBV19,TRBJ2-7,CASSDREQGLEQYF,TGTGCCAGTAGCGACAGGGAACAGGGCCTCGAGCAGTACTTC
-,TRBD2,15,TRBV30,TRBJ2-1,CAWSSGTSSYNEQFF,TGTGCCTGGAGTTCCGGGACTAGCAGCTACAATGAGCAGTTCTTC
-,TRBD2,15,TRBV6-2/TRBV6-3,TRBJ2-7,CASSYHRLAGFEQYF,TGTGCCAGCAGTTACCATAGACTAGCGGGATTTGAGCAGTACTTC
-,TRBD1,15,TRBV19,TRBJ2-1,CASRNRGGLYNEQFF,TGTGCCAGTAGGAACAGGGGCGGATTGTACAATGAGCAGTTCTTC
-,-,12,TRBV12-3/TRBV12-4,TRBJ2-7,CASSPLSDEQYF,TGTGCCAGCAGTCCTTTATCCGACGAGCAGTACTTC
-,TRBD1,16,TRBV19,TRBJ1-2,CASSSLLGGQNYGYTF,TGTGCCAGTAGTAGTCTATTGGGGGGACAGAACTATGGCTACACCTTC
-,TRBD1,12,TRBV29-1,TRBJ1-1,CSVVWSDRGAFF,TGCAGCGTTGTATGGTCGGACAGGGGAGCTTTCTTT
-,TRBD1,15,TRBV7-6,TRBJ1-3,CASSWGQGAGNTIYF,TGTGCCAGCAGCTGGGGACAGGGGGCTGGAAACACCATATATTTT
few,-,14,TRBV10-1,TRBJ2-1,CASSDPQGSDEQFF,TGCGCCAGCAGTGATCCTCAGGGTTCCGATGAGCAGTTCTTC
-,TRBD1,16,TRBV10-1,TRBJ2-4,CASSPGQGAVKNIQYF,TGCGCCAGCAGCCCAGGACAGGGGGCTGTCAAAAACATTCAGTACTTC
-,-,15,TRBV11-2,TRBJ1-6,CASSLDTRGNSPLHF,TGTGCCAGCAGCTTAGATACAAGGGGTAATTCACCCCTCCACTTT
-,-,15,TRBV6-5,TRBJ2-5,CASRRVRAATETQYF,TGTGCCAGCAGGAGGGTTAGAGCCGCAACCGAGACCCAGTACTTC
-,-,13,TRBV12-3/TRBV12-4,TRBJ1-5,CASSPPGGQPQHF,TGTGCCAGCAGTCCCCCAGGTGGGCAGCCCCAGCATTTT
once,-,14,TRBV6-5,TRBJ1-2,CASRRDGGNYGYTF,TGTGCCAGCAGACGGGATGGGGGGAACTATGGCTACACCTTC
-,-,13,TRBV2,TRBJ1-1,CAGQVGGDTEAFF,TGTGCCGGCCAGGTGGGGGGGGACACTGAAGCTTTCTTT
-,-,13,TRBV12-3/TRBV12-4,TRBJ2-7,CASSLYDRPVEYF,TGTGCCAGCAGCCTCTACGACAGGCCGGTGGAGTACTTC
-,TRBD1,14,TRBV4-3,TRBJ2-7,CASSQATGRYEQYF,TGCGCCAGCAGCCAAGCGACAGGGCGCTACGAGCAGTACTTC
-,-,17,TRBV27,TRBJ1-6,CASRRDRTSSYNSPLHF,TGTGCCAGCAGGAGAGACAGGACCAGCTCCTATAATTCACCCCTCCACTTT
-,-,15,TRBV18,TRBJ1-5,CASSPTGGSGQPQHF,TGTGCCAGCTCACCAACGGGGGGGTCTGGTCAGCCCCAGCATTTT
-,-,15,TRBV30,TRBJ1-5,CAWSVEGGSNQPQHF,TGTGCCTGGAGTGTAGAGGGGGGGAGCAATCAGCCCCAGCATTTT
-,TRBD1,14,TRBV7-2,TRBJ2-7,CASAGTGGLYEQYF,TGTGCCAGTGCCGGGACAGGGGGATTATACGAGCAGTACTTC
-,TRBD1,13,TRBV30,TRBJ1-1,CAWNRQGVAEAFF,TGTGCCTGGAATCGACAGGGGGTGGCTGAAGCTTTCTTT
once,TRBD1,13,TRBV6-5,TRBJ2-5,CASRGTAQETQYF,TGTGCCAGCAGGGGGACAGCTCAAGAGACCCAGTACTTC
-,TRBD1,16,TRBV24-1,TRBJ1-2,CATSDAGTDFNYGYTF,TGTGCCACCAGTGATGCCGGGACAGATTTTAACTATGGCTACACCTTC
few,-,18,TRBV7-5,TRBJ2-1,CVRSPGRSGTRDPNEQFF,TGTGTCAGAAGCCCCGGGCGGAGCGGGACTAGGGATCCCAATGAGCAGTTCTTC
-,-,15,TRBV9,TRBJ2-3,CASTLQGSSTDTQYF,TGTGCCAGCACCCTCCAGGGGTCTAGCACAGATACGCAGTATTTT
few,TRBD1,13,TRBV10-1,TRBJ2-1,CASSDRGQGMQFF,TGCGCCAGCAGTGACCGCGGACAGGGTATGCAGTTCTTC
-,TRBD2,18,TRBV19,TRBJ2-3,CASSIDLVGAGGGTTQYF,TGTGCCAGTAGTATAGATCTTGTGGGGGCGGGAGGCGGCACGACGCAGTATTTT
-,-,14,TRBV5-1,TRBJ2-7,CASSLTTSSREQYF,TGCGCCAGCAGCTTGACTACATCTTCTCGCGAGCAGTACTTC